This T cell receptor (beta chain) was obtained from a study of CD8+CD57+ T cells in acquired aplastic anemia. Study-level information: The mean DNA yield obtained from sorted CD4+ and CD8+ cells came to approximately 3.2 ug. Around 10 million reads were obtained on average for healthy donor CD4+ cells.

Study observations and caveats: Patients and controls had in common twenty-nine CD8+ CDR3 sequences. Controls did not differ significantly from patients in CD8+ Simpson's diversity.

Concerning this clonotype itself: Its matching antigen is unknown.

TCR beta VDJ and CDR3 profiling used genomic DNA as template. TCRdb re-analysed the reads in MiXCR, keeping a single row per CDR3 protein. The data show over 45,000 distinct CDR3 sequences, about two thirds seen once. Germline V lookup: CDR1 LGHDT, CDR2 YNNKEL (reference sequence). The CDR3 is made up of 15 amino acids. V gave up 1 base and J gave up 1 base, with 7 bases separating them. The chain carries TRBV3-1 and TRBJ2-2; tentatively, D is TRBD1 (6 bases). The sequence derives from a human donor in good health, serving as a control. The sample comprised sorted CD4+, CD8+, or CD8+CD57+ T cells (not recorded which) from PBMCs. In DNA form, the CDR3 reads TGTGCCAGCAGCCAAGTGACAGGGAACACCGGGGAGCTGTTTTTT. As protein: CASSQVTGNTGELFF.